Listed below are T cell receptor beta chains from one sample, sequenced in a study of T cell responses to AZD1222 COVID-19 vaccine. The protocol was immunoSEQ multiplex PCR, while the TCRdb copy is restricted to in-frame clones and leaves out a portion. The sample contains 120,000 to 150,000 clones, about 88% of which appear only once. The sample here was peripheral blood, taken 28 days after the second AZD1222 dose. The source is an adult who received the AZD1222 COVID-19 vaccine. Each CDR3 is given with its conserved first and last residue. D genes are given only for firm matches. Rows give clone size only sometimes, using once, few, many, or a class for an expanded clone.

>TRBV5-1|NA|TRBJ2-7|once
CASSLPGNEQYF
TGCGCCAGCAGCTTGCCGGGCAACGAGCAGTACTTC
>TRBV11-1|NA|TRBJ2-2|NA
CASSLGHGGELFF
TGTGCCAGCAGCTTAGGCCACGGCGGGGAGCTGTTTTTT
>TRBV24-1|NA|TRBJ2-5|NA
CATSDLAGETQYF
TGTGCCACCAGTGATTTAGCCGGGGAGACCCAGTACTTC
>TRBV18|NA|TRBJ2-7|NA
CASSPSVVYEQYF
TGTGCCAGCTCACCAAGTGTGGTTTACGAGCAGTACTTC
>TRBV5-8|TRBD1|TRBJ1-2|NA
CASSFRGQGEGYTF
TGTGCCAGCAGCTTCCGGGGACAGGGGGAAGGCTACACCTTC
>TRBV9|NA|TRBJ1-5|NA
CASSVGSDLRQPQHF
TGTGCCAGCAGCGTTGGGAGCGACCTTCGCCAGCCCCAGCATTTT
>TRBV4-3|NA|TRBJ2-5|NA
CASSQDREETQYF
TGCGCCAGCAGCCAAGATCGGGAAGAGACCCAGTACTTC
>TRBV7-9|NA|TRBJ1-4|NA
CASTGQVKEKLFF
TGTGCCAGTACGGGACAAGTTAAAGAAAAACTGTTTTTT
>TRBV28|TRBD1|TRBJ1-5|NA
CASSLSPNRGGGSNQPQHF
TGTGCCAGCAGTTTATCGCCAAACAGGGGAGGTGGAAGCAATCAGCCCCAGCATTTT
>TRBV9|NA|TRBJ2-5|NA
CASSTEATRGETQYF
TGTGCCAGCAGCACAGAGGCCACTAGGGGAGAGACCCAGTACTTC
>TRBV6-5|NA|TRBJ2-7|NA
CASSTLERFYEQYF
TGTGCCAGCAGTACTCTCGAGCGCTTCTACGAGCAGTACTTC
>TRBV7-9|NA|TRBJ1-5|NA
CASSFGGLNQPQHF
TGTGCCAGCAGCTTTGGGGGCCTCAATCAGCCCCAGCATTTT
>TRBV6-6|NA|TRBJ1-1|NA
CATHSQNTEAFF
TGTGCCACCCACTCGCAGAACACTGAAGCTTTCTTT
>TRBV7-3|NA|TRBJ2-2|NA
CASSRRGGGAPNTGELFF
TGTGCCAGCAGCAGGCGGGGAGGGGGCGCCCCCAACACCGGGGAGCTGTTTTTT
>TRBV30|NA|TRBJ1-3|NA
CACGRFTSGNTIYF
TGTGCCTGCGGCAGATTCACCTCTGGAAACACCATATATTTT
>TRBV11-3|TRBD1|TRBJ1-6|NA
CASSLTPGQGSPLHF
TGTGCCAGCAGCCTCACTCCGGGACAGGGGTCACCCCTCCACTTT
>TRBV7-7|TRBD1|TRBJ2-3|NA
CASSSNTGGAQYF
TGTGCTAGCAGCTCAAACACAGGGGGCGCGCAGTATTTT
>TRBV7-8|NA|TRBJ1-6|NA
CASTVGGTDNSPLHF
TGTGCCAGCACCGTGGGCGGGACTGATAATTCACCCCTCCACTTT
>TRBV2|NA|TRBJ1-2|NA
CASGWRLGPGNYGYTF
TGTGCCAGCGGATGGCGACTGGGGCCCGGGAACTATGGCTACACCTTC
>TRBV6-1|TRBD1|TRBJ1-1|NA
CASSEGDRVRAFF
TGTGCCAGCAGTGAGGGGGACAGGGTTCGGGCTTTCTTT
>TRBV20-1|NA|TRBJ2-7|NA
CSARVVSGQYF
TGCAGTGCTAGAGTCGTCAGCGGGCAGTACTTC
>TRBV6-5|TRBD1|TRBJ1-2|once
CASRTRDSTYGYTF
TGTGCCAGCAGGACTCGGGACAGCACCTATGGCTACACCTTC
>TRBV12-3/TRBV12-4|TRBD2|TRBJ2-7|NA
CASSSDRTSPYF
TGTGCCAGCAGCTCAGACCGGACTAGTCCCTACTTC
>TRBV7-9|TRBD1|TRBJ2-7|NA
CASSGSTGGNEQYF
TGTGCCAGCAGCGGATCGACAGGGGGCAACGAGCAGTACTTC
>TRBV18|TRBD1|TRBJ1-2|NA
CASSRETGTADYGYTF
TGTGCCAGCTCTCGTGAAACCGGGACAGCGGACTATGGCTACACCTTC
>TRBV12-3/TRBV12-4|NA|TRBJ1-5|NA
CASSLGTRPQHF
TGTGCCAGCAGTTTAGGGACCCGGCCCCAGCATTTT
>TRBV12-5|NA|TRBJ2-3|NA
CASGATTYTQYF
TGTGCTAGTGGAGCCACCACCTATACGCAGTATTTT
>TRBV28|NA|TRBJ2-7|NA
CASRSAYEQYF
TGTGCCAGCAGATCCGCCTACGAGCAGTACTTC
>TRBV7-2|NA|TRBJ1-5|NA
CASSKNAGNNQPQHF
TGTGCCAGCAGCAAAAACGCCGGGAACAATCAGCCCCAGCATTTT
>TRBV15|TRBD1|TRBJ2-4|NA
CATSRPMDREETKNIQYF
TGTGCCACCAGCAGACCCATGGACAGGGAGGAGACCAAAAACATTCAGTACTTC
>TRBV4-3|NA|TRBJ1-5|NA
CASSQGGWGDNQPQHF
TGCGCCAGCAGCCAAGGTGGGTGGGGGGACAATCAGCCCCAGCATTTT
>TRBV29-1|TRBD1|TRBJ2-7|NA
CSVVDRARDEQYF
TGCAGCGTCGTCGACAGGGCAAGGGACGAGCAGTACTTC
>TRBV11-2|TRBD2|TRBJ2-1|NA
CASSATSDSYNEQFF
TGTGCCAGCAGCGCAACTAGCGACTCCTACAATGAGCAGTTCTTC
>TRBV28|TRBD2|TRBJ2-1|NA
CASTESGQAGNNEQFF
TGTGCCAGCACCGAATCCGGTCAAGCGGGAAATAATGAGCAGTTCTTC
>TRBV6-1|NA|TRBJ2-7|NA
CASSEPWGQFSYEQYF
TGTGCCAGCAGTGAACCATGGGGACAATTTTCCTACGAGCAGTACTTC
>TRBV7-8|NA|TRBJ2-7|NA
CASSGPTLQYF
TGTGCCAGCAGCGGCCCGACGTTGCAGTACTTC
>TRBV7-2|NA|TRBJ1-5|NA
CASSFPFSNQPQHF
TGTGCCAGCAGCTTTCCTTTTAGCAATCAGCCCCAGCATTTT
>TRBV5-1|NA|TRBJ2-1|few
CASSQETGRDEQFF
TGCGCCAGCAGCCAAGAGACAGGCCGTGATGAGCAGTTCTTC
>TRBV27|TRBD1|TRBJ2-1|NA
CASSLGQAIPREQFF
TGTGCCAGCAGTTTGGGACAGGCCATTCCCCGTGAGCAGTTCTTC
>TRBV2|NA|TRBJ1-6|NA
CASSLNQGWGSYNSPLHF
TGTGCCAGCAGTCTCAACCAGGGGTGGGGATCCTATAATTCACCCCTCCACTTT
>TRBV7-8|NA|TRBJ2-2|NA
CASSFTSKGPTGELFF
TGTGCCAGCAGCTTCACTTCAAAGGGCCCCACCGGGGAGCTGTTTTTT
>TRBV10-3|TRBD1|TRBJ2-7|NA
CAISGRDRTYEQYF
TGTGCCATCAGTGGTCGGGACAGGACCTACGAGCAGTACTTC
>TRBV29-1|NA|TRBJ2-7|NA
CSAQTEDEQYF
TGCAGCGCCCAAACCGAGGACGAGCAGTACTTC
>TRBV29-1|NA|TRBJ2-1|NA
CSTSQTGTRWSNEQFF
TGCAGCACGTCCCAGACAGGGACTAGGTGGAGCAATGAGCAGTTCTTC
>TRBV28|NA|TRBJ2-2|NA
CASCTNTGELFF
TGTGCCAGTTGTACGAACACCGGGGAGCTGTTTTTT
>TRBV28|TRBD1|TRBJ1-5|NA
CASSPGTGYQPQHF
TGTGCCAGCAGTCCCGGGACAGGATATCAGCCCCAGCATTTT
>TRBV7-2|NA|TRBJ1-1|NA
CASSLEQNTEAFF
TGTGCCAGCAGCTTAGAACAGAACACTGAAGCTTTCTTT
>TRBV28|TRBD1|TRBJ1-5|once
CASSQKQGALPQHF
TGTGCCAGCAGCCAAAAGCAGGGGGCTCTGCCCCAGCATTTT
>TRBV30|NA|TRBJ1-1|NA
CAWSLTGQGKDTEAFF
TGTGCCTGGAGCCTCACGGGGCAGGGAAAGGACACTGAAGCTTTCTTT
>TRBV5-1|NA|TRBJ2-1|NA
CASSWGPEGNEQFF
TGCGCCAGCAGCTGGGGACCTGAAGGCAATGAGCAGTTCTTC
>TRBV6-2/TRBV6-3|NA|TRBJ1-2|once
CASSHLDSGYTF
TGTGCCAGCAGTCACCTCGACAGTGGCTACACCTTC
>TRBV5-6|NA|TRBJ1-2|NA
CASSLAPGAGGYTF
TGTGCCAGCAGCTTGGCCCCGGGGGCAGGTGGCTACACCTTC
>TRBV11-2|TRBD1|TRBJ1-6|once
CASSITGGFRPLHF
TGTGCCAGCAGCATCACAGGGGGCTTTAGACCCCTCCACTTT
>TRBV30|NA|TRBJ1-4|NA
CAWSVRKDEKLFF
TGTGCCTGGAGTGTACGAAAAGATGAAAAACTGTTTTTT
>TRBV6-5|TRBD1|TRBJ1-2|NA
CASREDRGRSYTF
TGTGCCAGCAGGGAGGACAGGGGGAGAAGCTACACCTTC